Given below is one TCR beta chain in context. No antigen is known for it. This record belongs to a study of cytomegalovirus exposure and HLA in healthy donors. Study-wide context: There were 90 million to 130 million unique TCR beta sequences, drawn from 150 million to 200 million T cells, in an earlier analysis.

Study findings and constraints: CMV serostatus stood as the only immune exposure information on hand. Analyses of presence/absence relied on an assumption of roughly uniform sequencing depth across donors.

Primers included in the PCR were 60 Vbeta and 13 Jbeta primers. Authors' methods: In a later analysis, the count reached some 73 million unique TCR beta chains, with about 9.9 million shared. The assay was immunoSEQ multiplex PCR, and TCRdb's table has in-frame clones only and misses some. D and trimming were read from the DNA, whereas the V and J calls and clone size are those reported in that table. Here the sample spans about 130,000 clones, 80% to 90% being singletons. CDR1 and CDR2 from the germline V gene are MDHEN and SYDVKM. This CDR3 region has 16 residues. V was trimmed by 6 bases and J by 4 bases, leaving 22 bases between them.

Sequences were obtained from PBMCs. The sequence was obtained from a woman aged 30 to 39 in good health and CMV-seronegative. J is TRBJ2-7 and V is TRBV28; a possible D gene is TRBD2 (6 bases). DNA of the CDR3: TGTGCCAGCAGCCTAGAGCTCTGGACTACCGGTTACGAGCAGTACTTC. It encodes CASSLELWTTGYEQYF.